The 17 T cell receptor beta chains listed next were all sequenced from one sample in a study of cytomegalovirus exposure and HLA in healthy donors. The PCR had 60 Vbeta and 13 Jbeta primers. Measured with immunoSEQ multiplex PCR; TCRdb has only the in-frame clones, and not every one. This sample yields some 88,000 clones, of which approximately 63% are seen a single time; approximately 6% belongs to the top ten. The specimen was PBMCs. These receptors originate from a woman in her twenties or thirties in good health and CMV-seronegative.

The V call is TRBV28, the J call TRBJ1-3; D is possibly TRBD1 (5 bases). The length of the CDR3 is 14 residues. The V and J ends lost 10 bases and 2 bases respectively, with 15 bases between them. The V gene's germline CDR1 is MDHEN and CDR2 SYDVKM. The CDR3, as DNA: TGTGCCACCTTTTCAGGGAACCCTGGAAACACCATATATTTT. This translates into CATFSGNPGNTIYF.

V and J are TRBV5-1 and TRBJ1-5; 8 bases are shared with TRBD1. The J segment lost 0 bases and the V segment lost 4 bases, leaving 3 bases of the junction unmatched. Per germline, CDR1 SGHRS and CDR2 YFSETQ. The CDR3 extends over 15 amino acids. DNA for the CDR3: TGCGCCAGCAGCCGGACAGGGCTTAGCAATCAGCCCCAGCATTTT. Its protein is CASSRTGLSNQPQHF.

This CDR3 reads CASSQDLRQGGNYGYTF. CDR3 bases: TGCGCCAGCAGCCAAGATCTAAGGCAGGGAGGTAACTATGGCTACACCTTC. The chain carries TRBV4-1 and TRBJ1-2; maybe TRBD1 (5 bases). Germline V gene data show CDR1 as MGHRA and CDR2 as YSYEKL. V lost 0 bases and J 1 base, leaving 15 bases between the germline ends. The CDR3 loop spans 17 amino acids.

The rearrangement joins TRBV6-5 to TRBJ2-2; TRBD1 is a possible D gene (7 bases). From germline, CDR1 is MNHEY and CDR2 SVGAGI. The CDR3 is 15 residues long. Trimming cost V 5 bases and J 1 base, with 11 bases left between them. The CDR3 DNA follows: TGTGCCAGCAGTGCAGGGGGGAAGAACACCGGGGAGCTGTTTTTT. Protein: CASSAGGKNTGELFF.

The rearrangement links TRBV28 to TRBJ2-3; 8 bases fit TRBD2. Looked up from germline, CDR1 is MDHEN and CDR2 is SYDVKM. J lost 4 bases, V lost 4 bases, and 7 bases had no gene match. This CDR3 contains 15 residues. CDR3 DNA: TGTGCCAGCAGTTCTCAAGCGGGAGTTGCAGATACGCAGTATTTT. Encoded protein: CASSSQAGVADTQYF.

This clone appeared a few times. The chain links TRBV10-1 to TRBJ1-1; D is uncertain. There are 13 residues in the CDR3. Germline V gives CDR1 WNHNN, CDR2 SYGVQD (reference sequence). Trimming cost V 7 bases and J 1 base, with 10 bases left between them. The chain's CDR3 is CASKLAENTEAFF. The CDR3 DNA is TGCGCCAGCAAGCTGGCGGAGAACACTGAAGCTTTCTTT.

This chain links TRBV29-1 with TRBJ1-1; TRBD1 agrees at 7 bases. Germline V gene sequence: CDR1 SQVTM, CDR2 ANQGSEA. The CDR3 has 14 residues. V lost 4 bases, J lost 4 bases, and 9 bases stayed unmatched. CDR3 region: CSVGKGAPGTEAFF. Written as DNA, the CDR3 is TGCAGCGTTGGAAAGGGGGCGCCGGGCACTGAAGCTTTCTTT.

The chain couples TRBV14 to TRBJ2-7; 12 nucleotides match TRBD2. The V and J ends lost 3 bases and 2 bases, in that order; junction bases with no gene match: 2. This CDR3 has 15 residues. CDR1 SGHDN and CDR2 FVKESK come from the germline V gene. This CDR3 is CASSQWTSGAYEQYF. The CDR3 coding sequence is TGTGCCAGCAGCCAGTGGACTAGCGGGGCCTACGAGCAGTACTTC.

J is TRBJ1-2 and V is TRBV29-1; D may be TRBD1 (5 bases). The CDR3 has 13 residues. Germline assignment: CDR1 SQVTM and CDR2 ANQGSEA. Trimming took off 0 bases at V and 8 bases at J, with 13 bases between the two ends. The CDR3 is CSVEEHGGKGYTF. CDR3 DNA sequence: TGCAGCGTTGAAGAGCACGGGGGGAAAGGCTACACCTTC.

This chain joins TRBV5-1 and TRBJ2-7, with 7 bases identical to TRBD2. V lost 0 bases to trimming and J lost 4 bases; unmatched junction nucleotides: 7. CDR3 length: 15 residues. Germline CDR1 SGHRS, CDR2 YFSETQ. CDR3 coding DNA: TGCGCCAGCAGCTTGGCCGCGGGAGATCCGTACGAGCAGTACTTC. Amino acid sequence: CASSLAAGDPYEQYF.

The CDR3 DNA follows: TGTGCCAGCAGTCCAACAGGGGACAGGGCCTATAATTCACCCCTCCACTTT. Encoded protein: CASSPTGDRAYNSPLHF. The V gene is TRBV27, the J gene TRBJ1-6; TRBD1 aligns across 9 bases. V lost 5 bases and J lost 2; bases outside the gene matches: 7. Germline V gene sequence: CDR1 MNHEY, CDR2 SMNVEV (reference sequence). This CDR3 spans 17 amino acids.

The rearrangement uses TRBV9 and TRBJ2-7, with 9 nucleotides matching TRBD1. From germline, CDR1 is SGDLS and CDR2 YYNGEE. CDR3 length: 15 residues. After removal of 0 bases from V and 6 bases from J, the junction contained 7 bases not matched to a gene. The CDR3 DNA reads TGTGCCAGCAGCGTAGTGGGGACAGGGTTGACCGAGCAGTACTTC. This translates into CASSVVGTGLTEQYF.

This chain links TRBV7-3 with TRBJ1-4; D might be TRBD1 (6 bases). The CDR3 runs to 14 residues. Germline values: CDR1 SGHTA, CDR2 FQGTGA. V gave up 6 bases and J gave up 10 bases, with 18 bases separating them. The CDR3 loop reads CASSYSRGLGKLFF. The CDR3 DNA reads as TGTGCCAGCAGTTACTCCAGGGGTTTGGGAAAACTGTTTTTT. The variable domain in full, completed from reference TRBV7-3 and TRBJ1-4, reads GAGVSQTPSNKVTEKGKYVELRCDPISGHTALYWYRQSLGQGPEFLIYFQGTGAADDSGLPNDRFFAVRPEGSVSTLKIQRTERGDSAVYLCASSYSRGLGKLFFGSGTQLSVL.

The V gene is TRBV15, the J gene TRBJ1-2; TRBD1 matches at 7 bases. V was clipped by 0 bases and J by 8 bases; unmatched bases: 9. Germline assignment: CDR1 LNHNV and CDR2 YYDKDF (reference sequence). The CDR3 has 15 residues. CDR3 sequence reads: CATSREQGMLWGYTF. The DNA for the CDR3 is TGTGCCACCAGCAGAGAACAGGGGATGCTATGGGGCTACACCTTC.

This clone appeared a few times. The rearrangement joins TRBV7-8 to TRBJ2-1; 7 bases line up with TRBD2. The CDR3 runs to 16 residues. Germline CDR1 SGHVS, CDR2 FQNEAQ. V lost 5 bases, J lost 4 bases, and 11 bases stayed unmatched. CDR3 protein: CASSPWVSGAYNEQFF. In DNA, the CDR3 is TGTGCCAGCAGCCCCTGGGTGAGCGGGGCTTACAATGAGCAGTTCTTC.

The chain joins TRBV7-3 to TRBJ2-5, with 7 bases identical to TRBD1. The tail of the sequence fits TRBJ2-7 better, so the J call may be wrong. The CDR3 length is 14 residues. The germline CDR1 and CDR2 sequences are SGHTA and FQGTGA. The CDR3 bases are TGTGCCAGCAGCTCAGGTCTAGGGGGCGACGAGCAGTACTTC. Its protein product is CASSSGLGGDEQYF.

This clone was counted once. The chain uses TRBV6-1 and TRBJ1-2; D gene ambiguous. Trimming removed 5 bases from V and 8 bases from J, with 12 bases in between. The CDR3 covers 12 residues. CDR1 and CDR2 from the germline V gene are MNHNS and SASEGT. The CDR3 sequence: CASSKTSGGYTF. The CDR3 bases are TGTGCCAGCAGTAAGACCTCGGGAGGCTACACCTTC.